Shown below are 13 T cell receptor beta chains from a single sample sequenced in a study of T-cell reconstitution after alpha-beta-depleted transplantation in children. Unique molecular identifiers tagged the TCRbeta library. TCRdb passed the PCR reads through MiXCR, listing each CDR3 protein once. The sample carries 100,000 or so distinct CDR3 sequences, less than 20% recorded once. The sequencing used PBMCs, mostly from graft donor cells, collected 180 days after TCRalphabeta/CD19-depleted stem cell transplant. These TCRs come from a male patient between 2 and 10 years old who had a stem cell transplant for acute lymphoblastic leukemia, so the T cells may come from the graft donor.

This clonotype was detected once. The rearrangement uses TRBV21-1 and TRBJ2-5; no check of the table's D call, TRBD1, against the DNA was made. TRBV21-1 is an annotated pseudogene. The CDR3 is made up of 13 amino acids. CDR3 loop: CAGGGIHQETQYF. The CDR3 DNA reads TGTGCGGGGGGGGGGATACACCAAGAGACCCAGTACTTC.

The table lists this clonotype with a few counts. The rearrangement joins TRBV6-5 to TRBJ2-6; the D call may be TRBD1 or TRBD2 (5 bases each). Trimming cost V 4 bases and J 0 bases, with 7 bases left between them. CDR3 length: 15 amino acids. Germline CDR1 and CDR2: MNHEY and SVGAGI. CDR3 bases: TGTGCCAGCAGTTGGGACCGCTCTGGGGCCAACGTCCTGACTTTC. It encodes CASSWDRSGANVLTF.

This clonotype was observed many times. CDR3 coding DNA: TGCAGTGCTAGGACTGATATAGATACGCAGTATTTT. Its translation is CSARTDIDTQYF. The gene calls are TRBV20-1 and TRBJ2-3; no firm D call. This CDR3 region has 12 residues. From germline, CDR1 is DFQATT and CDR2 SNEGSKA (reference sequence). V dropped 3 bases and J dropped 5 bases, with 9 bases sitting between them.

This clonotype was found a few times. The V call is TRBV6-2 or TRBV6-3, the J call TRBJ1-5; tentatively, D is TRBD1 (5 bases). Germline CDR1 and CDR2: MNHEY and SVGEGT. The CDR3 contains 14 residues. Trimming removed 6 bases at V and 5 bases at J, with 14 bases between. CDR3 residues: CASSSGFLYQPQHF. CDR3 sequence (DNA): TGTGCCAGCAGCTCAGGGTTTTTGTATCAGCCCCAGCATTTT.

The chain carries TRBV12-3 or TRBV12-4 and TRBJ2-7; TRBD1 aligns across 9 bases. This CDR3 is built from 15 residues. Germline trimming cut 5 bases from V and 2 bases from J; bases unmatched to any gene: 7. CDR3 sequence (DNA): TGTGCCAGCAGTGGGACAGGGCTTTTCCCCTACGAGCAGTACTTC. It encodes CASSGTGLFPYEQYF.

The chain has TRBV10-2 and TRBJ1-6; D ambiguous. The CDR3 length is 15 residues. V gave up 5 bases and J gave up 7 bases, with 15 bases separating them. Per germline, CDR1 WSHSY and CDR2 SAAADI. The DNA for the CDR3 is TGCGCCAGCAGTCGGACGTCCAACGGGAATTCACCCCTCCACTTT. Encoded protein: CASSRTSNGNSPLHF.

This clonotype came up a few times. The chain joins TRBV12-3 or TRBV12-4 to TRBJ2-3, with no clear D. V was trimmed by 1 base and J by 0 bases, leaving 5 bases between them. The CDR3 extends over 14 amino acids. The CDR3 sequence: CASSLGDSTDTQYF. In DNA form, the CDR3 reads TGTGCCAGCAGTTTAGGGGATAGCACAGATACGCAGTATTTT.

This clonotype was detected a few times. The chain combines TRBV7-2 with TRBJ2-7; 8 bases map to TRBD1. Germline-derived CDR1 and CDR2 are SGHTA and FQGNSA. The CDR3 is made up of 16 amino acids. The junction had 11 bases not matched to a gene; V was cut back by 4 bases and J by 3 bases. The CDR3 is CASSSWPGQVDYEQYF. The CDR3 DNA is TGTGCCAGCAGCTCCTGGCCGGGACAGGTCGACTACGAGCAGTACTTC.

The chain carries TRBV5-1 and TRBJ1-6; D is unclear. Germline V gene lookup returns CDR1 SGHRS and CDR2 YFSETQ. The CDR3 covers 15 residues. The germline V and J ends were trimmed by 4 bases and 6 bases, with 14 bases remaining between them. This CDR3 reads CASSRERAGNSPLHF. The CDR3 DNA follows: TGCGCCAGCAGCAGGGAGAGGGCCGGTAATTCACCCCTCCACTTT.

This clonotype was observed a few times. The chain recombines TRBV7-9 with TRBJ2-5, with TRBD2 as a possible D gene (6 bases). The ends were cut back, 2 bases at V and 5 bases at J, with 15 bases in the middle. The germline gives CDR1 SEHNR, CDR2 FQNEAQ (reference sequence). The CDR3 sequence is 15 residues long. CDR3 region: CASSLRGVAEETQYF. The DNA for the CDR3 is TGTGCCAGCAGCTTACGGGGCGTAGCGGAGGAGACCCAGTACTTC.

This clonotype appeared many times. The chain joins TRBV24-1 to TRBJ2-3, with D perhaps TRBD1 (6 bases). The germline CDR1 and CDR2 sequences are KGHDR and SFDVKD. This CDR3 has 14 residues. Trimming left V 4 bases short and J 6 bases short, with 13 bases between. In nucleotides, the CDR3 is TGTGCCACCAGTGACGTCGGACAGTCGGATACGCAGTATTTT. Encoded protein: CATSDVGQSDTQYF.

This clonotype was seen a few times. V gene TRBV5-1 combines with J gene TRBJ2-7, with D perhaps assigned TRBD1 or TRBD2 (5 bases each). CDR1 SGHRS and CDR2 YFSETQ come from the germline V gene. V was pared by 6 bases and J by 4 bases, with 17 bases between. The CDR3 loop spans 14 amino acids. The CDR3 DNA reads TGCGCCAGCACTTGGGACCTTCGACCTTACGAGCAGTACTTC. Translation gives CASTWDLRPYEQYF.

This clonotype was observed at least ten times. The rearrangement joins TRBV3-1 to TRBJ1-6, with 9 nucleotides matching TRBD1. The CDR3 contains 18 residues. Germline CDR1 reads LGHDT; CDR2 reads YNNKEL (reference sequence). Trimming cost V 5 bases and J 0 bases; bases outside gene matches: 8. CDR3 in DNA: TGTGCCAGCAGCATAGCCGGGACAGGGAGCTCCTATAATTCACCCCTCCACTTT. Translated: CASSIAGTGSSYNSPLHF.